These 15 T cell receptor beta chains share one sample of origin, sequenced in a study of graft-versus-host responses after intestinal transplantation. Intraepithelial and lamina propria lymphocytes were released after the graft tissue was processed. Sequencing used immunoSEQ multiplex PCR; TCRdb keeps in-frame clones, though not all of them. The profile covers 20,000 to 25,000 clones, with around 78% appearing a single time and around 3% taken by the ten largest. The sequencing here drew on ileum tissue, taken 12 days after intestinal transplant. The source is a human patient who received an intestinal transplant, so some T cells may come from the graft donor.

The chain combines TRBV19 with TRBJ1-1; D gene unclear. Germline V gene sequence: CDR1 LNHDA, CDR2 SQIVND (reference sequence). The CDR3 runs 16 residues. Trimming pared 5 bases from V and 1 base from J, leaving 17 bases between. DNA of the CDR3: TGTGCCAGTAGTTGGGAGCCTAATTCGGGGAACACTGAAGCTTTCTTT. This encodes CASSWEPNSGNTEAFF.

This clone has just a few counts. The chain employs TRBV4-3 and TRBJ2-7, with D perhaps matching TRBD2 (6 bases). The V end was cut by 8 bases, the J end by 3 bases, with 17 bases between. The germline CDR1 and CDR2 sequences are LGHNA and YSLEER. This CDR3 is built from 14 residues. The CDR3 DNA sequence: TGCGCCAGCGGCCCGGGGGTGGGCCTCTACGAGCAGTACTTC. Its translation: CASGPGVGLYEQYF.

The chain employs TRBV7-9 and TRBJ1-2; no definite D call. V was shortened by 5 bases and J by 3 bases, with 16 bases between the two germline ends. The CDR3 spans 15 residues. Germline assignment: CDR1 SEHNR and CDR2 FQNEAQ (reference sequence). CDR3 in DNA: TGTGCCAGCAGCCCACCAGAAGCAGGCTACTATGGCTACACCTTC. Protein product: CASSPPEAGYYGYTF.

The chain employs TRBV13 and TRBJ2-7, with TRBD2 matching over 8 bases. The CDR3 contains 18 residues. V was clipped by 0 bases and J by 4 bases; unmatched bases: 14. Germline loops: CDR1 PRHDT, CDR2 FYEKMQ (reference sequence). This CDR3 is CASSLGGLAGGEFYEQYF. The CDR3, as DNA: TGTGCCAGCAGCTTAGGCGGTTTGGCGGGGGGCGAGTTTTACGAGCAGTACTTC.

This chain connects TRBV9 to TRBJ2-2; TRBD2 matches 8 bases. The CDR3 has 14 amino acids. The trim removed 0 bases at V and 7 bases at J, leaving 2 bases unmatched. CDR1 is SGDLS and CDR2 is YYNGEE in the germline V gene. CDR3 loop: CASSVGTSGGELFF. CDR3 nucleotides: TGTGCCAGCAGCGTAGGTACTAGCGGCGGGGAGCTGTTTTTT.

The V gene is TRBV6-4, the J gene TRBJ2-3; 9 nucleotides agree with TRBD2. After removal of 4 bases from V and 2 bases from J, the junction contained 1 base not matched to a gene. CDR1 is MRHNA and CDR2 is SNTAGT in the germline V gene. The CDR3 sequence is 14 residues long. CDR3 residues: CASSGGGATDTQYF. CDR3 sequence (DNA): TGTGCCAGCAGTGGCGGGGGGGCCACAGATACGCAGTATTTT.

The rearrangement uses TRBV21-1 and TRBJ2-7; the D call in the table, TRBD1, was not verified against the DNA. TRBV21-1 is tagged as a pseudogene. This CDR3 has 19 amino acids. This CDR3 reads CASSPVRDRALMASYEQYF. DNA for the CDR3: TGTGCCAGCAGTCCCGTCCGGGACAGGGCCCTAATGGCCTCCTACGAGCAGTACTTC.

This clone was recorded a few times. This chain connects TRBV2 to TRBJ1-4; D remains unclear. With 9 bases removed from V and 2 bases from J, the gap between germline ends came to 13 bases. CDR1 and CDR2 (germline): SNHLY, FYNNEI. CDR3 length: 14 amino acids. CDR3 in amino acids: CASDGVGTNEKLFF. The CDR3 region has the DNA TGTGCCAGTGACGGGGTTGGGACTAATGAAAAACTGTTTTTT.

The chain is built from TRBV7-9 and TRBJ2-7, with D perhaps matching TRBD2 (7 bases). Trimming took off 2 bases at V and 2 bases at J, with 10 bases between the two ends. Germline V CDR1 and CDR2: SEHNR, FQNEAQ (reference sequence). The CDR3 totals 14 residues. The CDR3 DNA sequence: TGTGCCAGCAGCTTAAAAGGGGGGGCCTACGAGCAGTACTTC. It specifies CASSLKGGAYEQYF.

This clone was counted only a few times. The V gene is TRBV9, the J gene TRBJ2-7; D not certain. The V gene's germline CDR1 is SGDLS and CDR2 YYNGEE. The CDR3 consists of 15 residues. The V and J ends lost 4 bases and 6 bases respectively, with 20 bases between them. The CDR3 sequence: CASSPVLFASGEQYF. The CDR3 bases are TGTGCCAGCAGCCCAGTCCTTTTTGCCTCGGGCGAGCAGTACTTC.

This chain uses TRBV27 with TRBJ2-7; TRBD1 might be the D (5 bases). V lost 6 bases and J lost 5, with 20 bases in between. The CDR3 is made up of 15 amino acids. Per the germline V gene, CDR1 is MNHEY and CDR2 is SMNVEV (reference sequence). CDR3 nucleotides: TGTGCCAGCAGCGAAACTTCCAGGGTTAACGACGAGCAGTACTTC. It is translated as CASSETSRVNDEQYF.

The rearrangement joins TRBV5-6 to TRBJ1-5, with D possibly matching TRBD1 (5 bases). The CDR3 runs to 16 residues. Trimming removed 0 bases from V and 0 bases from J, with 10 bases in between. The germline V gene encodes CDR1 SGHDT and CDR2 YYEEEE. CDR3 residues: CASSLGQKYSNQPQHF. The CDR3, as DNA: TGTGCCAGCAGCTTGGGACAGAAGTATAGCAATCAGCCCCAGCATTTT.

The chain employs TRBV9 and TRBJ2-1; TRBD2 matches 14 bases. Germline-derived CDR1 and CDR2 are SGDLS and YYNGEE. Trimming at V came to 4 bases and at J to 8 bases, leaving 11 bases not matched to a gene. CDR3 length equals 17 residues. This chain's CDR3 is CASSLKPGLAGVHEQFF. The CDR3 nucleotides read TGTGCCAGCAGCTTAAAGCCGGGACTAGCGGGAGTACATGAGCAGTTCTTC.

The chain uses TRBV28 and TRBJ1-1, with D possibly TRBD1 on 6 matching bases. CDR3 length equals 14 residues. Trimming took off 5 bases at V and 6 bases at J, with 16 bases between the two ends. Germline V gene sequence: CDR1 MDHEN, CDR2 SYDVKM. CDR3 amino acids: CASSDTGSLPEAFF. The CDR3 region has the DNA TGTGCCAGCAGTGACACAGGGAGTTTGCCTGAAGCTTTCTTT. The variable domain in full, completed from reference TRBV28 and TRBJ1-1, reads DVKVTQSSRYLVKRTGEKVFLECVQDMDHENMFWYRQDPGLGLRLIYFSYDVKMKEKGDIPEGYSVSREKKERFSLILESASTNQTSMYLCASSDTGSLPEAFFGQGTRLTVV.

The V gene is TRBV9, the J gene TRBJ1-1, with unresolved D. Germline CDR1 is SGDLS and CDR2 is YYNGEE. V was clipped by 0 bases and J by 7 bases, with 7 bases between them. The CDR3 runs 12 residues. This CDR3 is CASSVGRGEAFF. For the CDR3, the DNA is TGTGCCAGCAGCGTAGGGCGGGGTGAAGCTTTCTTT.